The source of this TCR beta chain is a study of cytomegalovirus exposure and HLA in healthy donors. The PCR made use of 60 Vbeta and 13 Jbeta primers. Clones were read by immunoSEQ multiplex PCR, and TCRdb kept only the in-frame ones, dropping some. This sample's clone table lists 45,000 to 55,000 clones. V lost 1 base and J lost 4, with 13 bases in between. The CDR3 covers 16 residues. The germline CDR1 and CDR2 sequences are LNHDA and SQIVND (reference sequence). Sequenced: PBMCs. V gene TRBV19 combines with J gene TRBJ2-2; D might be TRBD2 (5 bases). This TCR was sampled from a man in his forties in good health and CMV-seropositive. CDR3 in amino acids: CASSIAGSSGTGELFF. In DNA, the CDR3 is TGTGCCAGTAGTATAGCGGGAAGCAGCGGCACCGGGGAGCTGTTTTTT.